Below, one TCR beta chain is given with its context. Its antigen remains unknown. This CDR3 contains 18 residues. With 6 bases removed from V and 0 bases from J, the gap between germline ends came to 18 bases. Germline-derived CDR1 and CDR2 are SGHAT and FQNNGV. This specimen belongs to a study of cytomegalovirus exposure and HLA in healthy donors. Study-level points and caveats: According to an earlier analysis, most TCR beta V segments yielded productive rearrangements about 90% or about 30% of the time.

Primers included in the PCR were 60 Vbeta and 13 Jbeta primers. Libraries were prepared by immunoSEQ multiplex PCR; TCRdb keeps only in-frame clonotypes and omits some of them. The sample comprises some 200,000 clones, roughly four fifths of which are singletons, and more than 0.5% rests with the top ten. The source material was PBMCs. V usage is TRBV11-2 and J usage is TRBJ2-6, with TRBD2 as a possible D gene (5 bases). The TCR sequence derives from a woman in her 40s in good health and CMV-seronegative. This CDR3 is CASSPLLASNSGANVLTF. In nucleotides, the CDR3 is TGTGCCAGCAGTCCACTCCTAGCATCAAACTCTGGGGCCAACGTCCTGACTTTC.